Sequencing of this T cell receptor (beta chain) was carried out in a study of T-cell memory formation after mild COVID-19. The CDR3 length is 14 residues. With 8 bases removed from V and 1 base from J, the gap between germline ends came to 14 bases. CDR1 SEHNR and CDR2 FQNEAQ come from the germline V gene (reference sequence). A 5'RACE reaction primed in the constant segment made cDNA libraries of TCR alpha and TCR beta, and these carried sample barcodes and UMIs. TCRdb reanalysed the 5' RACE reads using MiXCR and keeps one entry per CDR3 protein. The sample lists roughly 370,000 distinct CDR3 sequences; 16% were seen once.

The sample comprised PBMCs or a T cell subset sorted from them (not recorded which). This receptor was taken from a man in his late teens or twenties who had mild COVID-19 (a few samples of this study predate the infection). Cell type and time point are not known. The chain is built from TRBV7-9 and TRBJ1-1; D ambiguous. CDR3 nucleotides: TGTGCCAGCCAAGCGGGGAACTCGAACACTGAAGCTTTCTTT. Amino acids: CASQAGNSNTEAFF.